A single sample gave rise to the 20 T cell receptor beta chains below, sequenced in a study of blood T cells in healthy people across ages. It was with a sample-barcoded 5' primer and a J-beta primer mix that a second PCR of about 7 to 12 cycles was run. TCRdb called the 5' RACE reads again in MiXCR, with one record for every CDR3 protein. The sample carries 980,000 or so distinct CDR3 sequences, around 46% recorded once. Source material: blood. Receptors originate from a man aged 30 to 45 in good health.

The chain joins TRBV4-1 to TRBJ2-5; 7 nucleotides line up with TRBD1. V gave up 2 bases and J gave up 11 bases; unmatched junction bases: 11. CDR1 is MGHRA and CDR2 is YSYEKL in the germline V gene. The CDR3 is 14 amino acids. DNA for the CDR3: TGCGCCAGCAGCCAACCGGGACAGATGAATGAGCAGTACTTC. This sequence encodes CASSQPGQMNEQYF.

The chain joins TRBV28 to TRBJ2-1; possibly TRBD2 for D (5 bases). The germline V gene has CDR1 MDHEN and CDR2 SYDVKM. V was shortened by 5 bases and J by 8 bases, with 16 bases between the two germline ends. This CDR3 comprises 14 residues. CDR3 DNA: TGTGCCAGCAGTCAAGACCGGGATGTAGATGAGCAGTTCTTC. This gives the protein CASSQDRDVDEQFF.

CDR3 residues: CSAPAGGTETQYF. The CDR3 DNA follows: TGCAGTGCTCCTGCGGGGGGGACAGAGACCCAGTACTTC. This chain uses TRBV20-1 with TRBJ2-5; 9 nucleotides agree with TRBD2. This CDR3 region has 13 residues. Germline assignment: CDR1 DFQATT and CDR2 SNEGSKA (reference sequence). With 5 bases clipped from V and 4 bases from J, the junction kept 5 bases outside the gene matches.

This clonotype was observed a handful of times. CDR3 region: CASSLGRTSDFRAEQYF. The CDR3 DNA reads as TGCGCCAGCAGCCTTGGACGGACTTCGGATTTTCGAGCCGAGCAGTACTTC. The chain employs TRBV5-1 and TRBJ2-7, with D possibly being TRBD2 (5 bases). Germline V lookup: CDR1 SGHRS, CDR2 YFSETQ. The CDR3 runs 17 residues. Trimming cost V 4 bases and J 6 bases, with 26 bases left between them.

Comments on this clonotype: A junction end diverges from the germline sequence, so it may reflect a read error. The chain has TRBV7-2 and TRBJ2-3; 9 positions match TRBD2. This CDR3 has 19 residues. Germline CDR1 reads SGHTA; CDR2 reads FQGNSA. The CDR3 loop is CAGSLFPRSAGGPPDTQYF. CDR3 sequence (DNA): TGTGCCGGCAGCTTATTTCCCCGATCCGCGGGGGGGCCCCCAGATACGCAGTATTTT.

The V call is TRBV10-3, the J call TRBJ2-1; 9 bases line up with TRBD2. The end of the DNA is better explained by TRBJ2-7, so the J call may be wrong. The CDR3 length is 14 residues. Per the germline V gene, CDR1 is ENHRY and CDR2 is SYGVKD. The CDR3 is CAIMASGAYNEQYF. The CDR3 nucleotides read TGTGCCATCATGGCTAGCGGGGCGTACAATGAGCAGTACTTC.

The rearrangement joins TRBV4-1 to TRBJ2-7, with 13 bases fitting TRBD2. J gave up 6 bases and V 3 bases, and 5 bases lay outside the gene matches. Germline CDR1 is MGHRA and CDR2 is YSYEKL. This CDR3 region has 15 residues. The CDR3 DNA is TGCGCCAGCAGCCAGCAGACTAGCGGGGGGCGCGAGCAGTACTTC. It codes for CASSQQTSGGREQYF.

This clonotype was observed a handful of times. The V call is TRBV6-5, the J call TRBJ2-1; D might be TRBD1 or TRBD2, each matching 7 bases. The CDR3 extends over 15 amino acids. V lost 9 bases and J lost 2, with 17 bases in between. Per the germline V gene, CDR1 is MNHEY and CDR2 is SVGAGI. CDR3 residues: CARTRGGEPYNEQFF. For the CDR3, the DNA is TGTGCCAGAACCAGGGGGGGGGAACCCTACAATGAGCAGTTCTTC.

This clonotype came up a few times. The chain has TRBV20-1 and TRBJ1-6; 7 nucleotides line up with TRBD1. After removal of 6 bases from V and 7 bases from J, the junction contained 12 bases not matched to a gene. The CDR3 loop spans 15 amino acids. Germline CDR1 reads DFQATT; CDR2 reads SNEGSKA (reference sequence). This CDR3 reads CSADRGQWFNSPLHF. CDR3 in DNA: TGCAGTGCCGACCGGGGACAGTGGTTCAATTCACCCCTCCACTTT.

This sequence joins TRBV11-2 and TRBJ2-7, with D maybe TRBD2 (6 bases). The ends were cut back, 3 bases at V and 3 bases at J, with 12 bases in the middle. This CDR3 has 14 amino acids. Germline CDR1 and CDR2: SGHAT and FQNNGV. The CDR3 DNA reads as TGTGCCAGCAGCTTTGCTAGCGCCTTCTACGAGCAGTACTTC. As protein: CASSFASAFYEQYF.

The table lists this clonotype with a few counts. V and J are TRBV28 and TRBJ1-2; TRBD1 agrees at 7 bases. Germline values: CDR1 MDHEN, CDR2 SYDVKM. After removal of 5 bases from V and 7 bases from J, the junction contained 4 bases not matched to a gene. This CDR3 contains 12 residues. CDR3 amino acids: CASSQGVGGYTF. The CDR3 nucleotides read TGTGCCAGCAGTCAGGGGGTCGGTGGCTACACCTTC.

The genes are TRBV7-2 and TRBJ2-1; 16 nucleotides line up with TRBD2. V lost 4 bases, J lost 6 bases, and 6 bases stayed unmatched. This CDR3 spans 17 amino acids. Germline CDR1 and CDR2: SGHTA and FQGNSA. CDR3 DNA sequence: TGTGCCAGCAGCTCTCCGGGACTAGCGGGGGGGCTCAATGAGCAGTTCTTC. Translating gives CASSSPGLAGGLNEQFF.

This sequence joins TRBV7-2 and TRBJ1-3; D gene ambiguous. The CDR3 extends over 14 amino acids. V gave up 1 base and J gave up 2 bases, with 6 bases separating them. Per germline, CDR1 SGHTA and CDR2 FQGNSA. The CDR3 nucleotides read TGTGCCAGCAGCTTAGTATCGCCTGGAAACACCATATATTTT. The encoded protein is CASSLVSPGNTIYF.

This clonotype was counted a single time. The chain links TRBV28 to TRBJ1-2, with D perhaps TRBD1 (5 bases). This CDR3 spans 16 amino acids. V gave up 7 bases and J gave up 4 bases, with 22 bases separating them. Germline V gene data show CDR1 as MDHEN and CDR2 as SYDVKM. In DNA, the CDR3 is TGTGCCAGCACTCCTGGGGGACCCCGATGGGGCTATGGCTACACCTTC. It yields the protein CASTPGGPRWGYGYTF.

J is TRBJ1-6 and V is TRBV7-8, with 8 bases identical to TRBD1. Trimming took 8 bases from V and 4 from J; bases not matched to a gene: 7. The CDR3 extends over 15 amino acids. Germline CDR1 is SGHVS and CDR2 is FQNEAQ. As DNA, the CDR3 is TGTGCCAGCCAGGGGGCGGCAGGTTATAATTCACCCCTCCACTTT. It is translated as CASQGAAGYNSPLHF.

The chain recombines TRBV7-3 with TRBJ2-2; D gene uncertain. The germline V gene has CDR1 SGHTA and CDR2 FQGTGA. The ends were cut back, 6 bases at V and 6 bases at J, with 5 bases in the middle. The CDR3 contains 11 residues. CDR3 DNA sequence: TGTGCCAGCAGACAGTCCGGGGAGCTGTTTTTT. This codes for CASRQSGELFF.

This clonotype turned up a few times. V is TRBV10-3 and J is TRBJ2-3; TRBD1 might be the D (5 bases). V was clipped by 4 bases and J by 5 bases, with 10 bases between them. This CDR3 has 13 residues. Germline-derived CDR1 and CDR2 are ENHRY and SYGVKD. The CDR3: CAISGGRLDTQYF. Here the CDR3 DNA reads TGTGCCATCAGTGGGGGCAGACTAGATACGCAGTATTTT.

This clonotype was seen only a few times. V usage is TRBV4-1 and J usage is TRBJ2-3, with 11 positions matching TRBD2. CDR1 and CDR2 (germline): MGHRA, YSYEKL. The J segment lost 0 bases and the V segment lost 1 base, leaving 6 bases of the junction unmatched. The CDR3 has 18 amino acids. CDR3 amino acids: CASSQVLAGGLSTDTQYF. In nucleotides, the CDR3 is TGCGCCAGCAGCCAAGTCCTAGCGGGGGGCCTAAGCACAGATACGCAGTATTTT.

In the case of this clonotype: It may be a read error: a sequence one base away is much more abundant. This chain joins TRBV5-1 and TRBJ2-3; 7 nucleotides match TRBD1. Germline assignment: CDR1 SGHRS and CDR2 YFSETQ. CDR3 size: 15 residues. The CDR3 nucleotides are TGCGTCAGCAGCCGACAGGGCGGCACGGCAGATACGCAGTATTTT. It is translated as CVSSRQGGTADTQYF.

The chain recombines TRBV29-1 with TRBJ2-1; 10 bases fit TRBD2. With 6 bases clipped from V and 4 bases from J, the junction kept 6 bases outside the gene matches. CDR3 size: 14 residues. Germline CDR1 reads SQVTM; CDR2 reads ANQGSEA. The CDR3 is CSVATSGAYNEQFF. CDR3 DNA: TGCAGCGTAGCTACTAGCGGGGCATACAATGAGCAGTTCTTC.